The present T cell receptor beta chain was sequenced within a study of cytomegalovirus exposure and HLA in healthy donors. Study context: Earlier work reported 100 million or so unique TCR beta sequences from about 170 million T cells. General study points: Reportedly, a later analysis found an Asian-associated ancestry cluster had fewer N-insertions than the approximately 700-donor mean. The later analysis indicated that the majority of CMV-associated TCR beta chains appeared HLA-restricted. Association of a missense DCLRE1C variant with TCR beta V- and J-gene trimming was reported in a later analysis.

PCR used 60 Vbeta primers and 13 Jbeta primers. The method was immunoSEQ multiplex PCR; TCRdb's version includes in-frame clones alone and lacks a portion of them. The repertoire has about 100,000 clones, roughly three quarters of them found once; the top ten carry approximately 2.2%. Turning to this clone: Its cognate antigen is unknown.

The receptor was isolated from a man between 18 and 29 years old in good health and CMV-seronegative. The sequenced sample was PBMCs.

The CDR3, as DNA: TGTGCCAGCAGCCTGGGAAACACCATATATTTT. Residues: CASSLGNTIYF. This sequence joins TRBV7-2 and TRBJ1-3; D gene uncertain. In germline, CDR1 is SGHTA, CDR2 FQGNSA. V was pared by 5 bases and J by 4 bases, with 3 bases between. CDR3 size: 11 residues.